This TCR beta chain came from a study of blood T cell repertoires in COVID-19. Turning to the study itself: The samples span acute and convalescent COVID-19 from the United States, Italy and Spain. The analysed material was cDNA or gDNA that came from T cells, B-cell-depleted T cells, or PBMCs.

As handled by the study authors: Estimated nucleated cell counts came from reference gene primer amplification. Produced via immunoSEQ multiplex PCR; TCRdb's table is partial and in-frame only. The V and J calls and the clone size are those of that table, but D and trimming were determined from the DNA. Of about 190,000 clones listed, around 80% are singletons. In germline, CDR1 is KGHSH, CDR2 LQKENI. The CDR3 has 16 residues. Trimming cost V 3 bases and J 2 bases; bases outside gene matches: 10. The sample comprised peripheral blood. The TCR originated in a man aged 55 to 70 with acute or convalescent COVID-19. The V gene is TRBV18, the J gene TRBJ2-7; the match to TRBD2 covers 7 bases. The CDR3 here is CASSPGFGRGTYEQYF. CDR3 nucleotides: TGTGCCAGCTCACCCGGTTTTGGGCGGGGGACCTACGAGCAGTACTTC.